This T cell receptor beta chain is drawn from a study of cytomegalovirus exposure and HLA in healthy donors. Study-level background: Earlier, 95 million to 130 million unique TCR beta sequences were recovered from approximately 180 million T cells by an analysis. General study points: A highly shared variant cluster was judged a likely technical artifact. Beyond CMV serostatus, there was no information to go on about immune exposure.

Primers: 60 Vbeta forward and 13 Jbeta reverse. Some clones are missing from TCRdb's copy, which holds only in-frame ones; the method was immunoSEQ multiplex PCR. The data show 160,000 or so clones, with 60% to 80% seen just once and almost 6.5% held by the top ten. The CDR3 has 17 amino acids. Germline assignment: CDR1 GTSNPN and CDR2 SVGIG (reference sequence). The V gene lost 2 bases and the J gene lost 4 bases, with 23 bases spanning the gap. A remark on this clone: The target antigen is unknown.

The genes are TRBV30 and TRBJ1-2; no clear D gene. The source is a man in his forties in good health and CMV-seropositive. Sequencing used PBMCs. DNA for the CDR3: TGTGCCTGGAGTCCCCGGGGAGCGGCGAGAAGTGGCTATGGCTACACCTTC. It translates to CAWSPRGAARSGYGYTF.